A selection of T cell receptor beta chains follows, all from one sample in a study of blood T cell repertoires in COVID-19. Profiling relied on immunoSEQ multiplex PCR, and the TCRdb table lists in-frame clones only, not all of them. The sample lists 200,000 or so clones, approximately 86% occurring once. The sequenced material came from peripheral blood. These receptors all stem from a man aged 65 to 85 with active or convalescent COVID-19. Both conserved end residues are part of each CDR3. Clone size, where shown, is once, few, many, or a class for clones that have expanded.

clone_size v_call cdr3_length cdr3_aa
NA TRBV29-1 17 CSVETFAPTVSGNTIYF
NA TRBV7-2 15 CASSLVGGGGYEQYF
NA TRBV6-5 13 CASRRTGQETQYF
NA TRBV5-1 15 CASSGAGETTGELFF
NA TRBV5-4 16 CASSLAVRDSNQPQHF
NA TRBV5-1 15 CASSLVSSYTDTQYF
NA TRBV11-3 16 CASSFLSGRGTGELFF
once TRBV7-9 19 CASSVGVIVDRGYQETQYF
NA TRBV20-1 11 CSASRVETQYF
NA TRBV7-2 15 CASKKDRRMNTEAFF
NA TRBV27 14 CASSSAGGILEQYF
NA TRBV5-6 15 CASSETRWSSYEQYF
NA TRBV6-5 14 CASSTGATNEKLFF
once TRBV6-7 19 CASEPPTLDTGLILDTQYF
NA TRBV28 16 CASTLRGSPSYNEQFF
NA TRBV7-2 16 CASSLGSHRGGETQYF
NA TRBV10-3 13 CAINPDRYDTQYF
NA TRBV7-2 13 CASSSDRSREQFF
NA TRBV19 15 CASSMSRRATGELFF
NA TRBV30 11 CAWSVIRGYTF
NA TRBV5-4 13 CASSLVAQETQYF
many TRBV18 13 CASSHDRGNGYTF
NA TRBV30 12 CACRGRDYEQYF
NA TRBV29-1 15 CSVRLWSDLTDTQYF
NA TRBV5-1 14 CASSFAPANYGYTF
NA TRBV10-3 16 CAISESPQGGNQPQHF
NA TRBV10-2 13 CASSGTSGEEAFF
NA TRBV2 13 CASSERGIYGYTF
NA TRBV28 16 CASSSPSAGGPYEQYF
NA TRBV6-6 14 CASSYGGANTEAFF
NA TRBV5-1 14 CASSAGTGHEKLFF
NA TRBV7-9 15 CATEVGGFANSPLHF
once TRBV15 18 CATSRDPLRREFHNEQFF
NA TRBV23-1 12 CASRQGGETQYF
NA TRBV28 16 CASSFDSRISGNTIYF
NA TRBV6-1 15 CASSEGHGNQETQYF
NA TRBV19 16 CASSPRGTGPNSPLHF
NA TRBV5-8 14 CASSLAGKKETQYF
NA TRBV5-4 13 CASSLEGRAEAFF
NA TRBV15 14 CATSRVLEPGEQYF
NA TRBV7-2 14 CASSLGTGSYEQYF
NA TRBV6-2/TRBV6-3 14 CASSSGTNFSPLHF
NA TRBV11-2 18 CASSAAFEFRGLGTEAFF
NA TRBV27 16 CATKPRTGTSYNEQFF
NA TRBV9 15 CASSVATGPNEKLFF
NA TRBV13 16 CASSLGSGGAGETQYF
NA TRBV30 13 CAWGYGTSYEQFF
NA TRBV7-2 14 CASSPRQGPNEQFF
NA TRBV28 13 CASMRGRRETQYF
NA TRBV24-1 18 CATSRETGGIPNTGELFF
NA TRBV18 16 CASSPPTRKANYGYTF
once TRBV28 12 CASSFLEAPQYF
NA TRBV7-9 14 CASSSTGSTGELFF
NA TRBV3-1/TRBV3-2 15 CASTYGGAENSPLHF
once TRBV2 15 CASSEVAGISYEQYF
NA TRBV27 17 CASRIWGTSISYNEQFF
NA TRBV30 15 CAWKRIGQPNTEAFF